This T cell receptor (beta chain) was documented in a study of blood T cell repertoires in COVID-19. The wider study: The study drew acute and convalescent COVID-19 samples from the United States, Italy and Spain.

While infection was still active, Seattle patients were enrolled and then followed longitudinally. Trimming took off 2 bases at V and 11 bases at J, with 11 bases between the two ends. CDR3 length: 12 amino acids. Germline V gives CDR1 LGHDT, CDR2 YNNKEL (reference sequence). Methods used by the authors: The assay estimated nucleated cells by amplifying reference gene primers. Some clones are missing from TCRdb's copy, which holds only in-frame ones; the method was immunoSEQ multiplex PCR. V and J calls and clone size are those listed in that table; D and trimming were worked out from the DNA. Seen here are about 180,000 clones, more than 75% observed once, and the top ten hold under 6%.

The rearrangement links TRBV3-1 (or the pseudogene TRBV3-2) to TRBJ2-3; D not certain. This TCR was sampled from a woman aged 45-65 years with COVID-19, enrolled during active disease. The sequenced sample was peripheral blood. CDR3 sequence reads: CASSQLNSQQYF. CDR3 in DNA: TGTGCCAGCAGCCAATTGAATAGCCAGCAGTATTTT.